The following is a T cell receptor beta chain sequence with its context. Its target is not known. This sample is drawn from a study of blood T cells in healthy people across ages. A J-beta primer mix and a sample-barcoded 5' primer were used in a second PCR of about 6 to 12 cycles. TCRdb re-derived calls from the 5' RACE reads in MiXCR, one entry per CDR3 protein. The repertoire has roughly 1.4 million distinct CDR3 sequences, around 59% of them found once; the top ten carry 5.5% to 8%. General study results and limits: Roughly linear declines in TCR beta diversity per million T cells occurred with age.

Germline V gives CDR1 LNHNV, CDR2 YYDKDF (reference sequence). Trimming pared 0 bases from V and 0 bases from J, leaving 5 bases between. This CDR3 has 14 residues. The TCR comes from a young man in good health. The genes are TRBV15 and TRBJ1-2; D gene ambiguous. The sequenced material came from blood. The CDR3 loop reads CATSRDSSNYGYTF. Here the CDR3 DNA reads TGTGCCACCAGCAGAGACAGCTCTAACTATGGCTACACCTTC.